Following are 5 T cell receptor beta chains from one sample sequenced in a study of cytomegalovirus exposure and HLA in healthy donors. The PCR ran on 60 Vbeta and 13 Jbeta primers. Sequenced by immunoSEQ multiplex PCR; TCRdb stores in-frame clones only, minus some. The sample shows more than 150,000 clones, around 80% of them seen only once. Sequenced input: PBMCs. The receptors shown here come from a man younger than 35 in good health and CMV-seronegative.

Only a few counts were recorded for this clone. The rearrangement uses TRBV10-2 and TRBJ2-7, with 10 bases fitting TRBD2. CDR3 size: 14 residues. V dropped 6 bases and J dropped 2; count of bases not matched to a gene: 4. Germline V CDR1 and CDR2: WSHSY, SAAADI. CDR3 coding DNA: TGCGCCAGCAGGGAGAGCGGGGGGGCCTACGAGCAGTACTTC. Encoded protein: CASRESGGAYEQYF.

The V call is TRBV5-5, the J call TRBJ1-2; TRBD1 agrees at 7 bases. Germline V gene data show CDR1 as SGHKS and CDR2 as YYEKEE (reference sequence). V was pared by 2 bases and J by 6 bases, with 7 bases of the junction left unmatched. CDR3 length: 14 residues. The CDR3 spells CASSLVRGSDGYTF. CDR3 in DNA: TGTGCCAGCAGCTTAGTCAGGGGGTCGGATGGCTACACCTTC.

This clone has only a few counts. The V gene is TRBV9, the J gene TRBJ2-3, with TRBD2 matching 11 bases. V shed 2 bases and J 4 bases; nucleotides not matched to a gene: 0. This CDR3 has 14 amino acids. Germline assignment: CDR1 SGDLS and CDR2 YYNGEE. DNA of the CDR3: TGTGCCAGCAGCGTTAGCGGGAGGGCAGATACGCAGTATTTT. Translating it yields CASSVSGRADTQYF.

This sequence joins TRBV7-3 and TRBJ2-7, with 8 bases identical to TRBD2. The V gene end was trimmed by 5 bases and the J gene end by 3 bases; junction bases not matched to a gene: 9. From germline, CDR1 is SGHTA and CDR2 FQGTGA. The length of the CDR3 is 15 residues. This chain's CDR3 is CASSAVAGQRYEQYF. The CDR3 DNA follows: TGTGCCAGCAGCGCCGTAGCGGGACAACGCTACGAGCAGTACTTC.

The CDR3 protein is CASSLGTGPYGYTF. The CDR3, as DNA: TGTGCCAGCAGTCTGGGGACAGGGCCTTATGGCTACACCTTC. The chain is built from TRBV27 and TRBJ1-2, with 9 bases identical to TRBD1. From germline, CDR1 is MNHEY and CDR2 SMNVEV (reference sequence). The CDR3 runs to 14 residues. V lost 5 bases, J lost 5 bases, and 6 bases stayed unmatched.